This TCR beta chain was captured by sequencing in a study of post-analysis software for immune sequencing data. Of note for this clonotype: What it binds is unknown.

Study-wide points: A significant reduction in normalized Chao1 diversity was observed in multiple sclerosis patients versus controls.

Prepared TCR beta cDNA libraries contained unique molecular identifiers. When roughly 0.9 to 10 million T cells were used, they gave some 520,000 cDNA molecules. TCRdb ran MiXCR on the PCR reads and lists one entry per CDR3 protein. There are 600,000 to 700,000 distinct CDR3 sequences in the sample; more than 50% occur only once, and approximately 11% lies in the top ten. What was sequenced was blood. The clonotype originates from a girl aged 2 to 9 with multiple sclerosis.

The CDR3 sequence: CASTDLAVTGNYGYTF. In nucleotides, the CDR3 is TGTGCCAGCACCGACTTAGCCGTAACAGGGAACTATGGCTACACCTTC. The gene calls are TRBV6-6 and TRBJ1-2; D perhaps matches TRBD1 (6 bases). Germline V gene sequence: CDR1 MNHNY, CDR2 SVGAGI (reference sequence). The CDR3 consists of 16 residues. The V and J ends lost 7 bases and 2 bases respectively, with 20 bases between them.